This T cell receptor beta chain was obtained from a study of read filtering for tumor transcriptome and immune sequencing. Study as a whole: Per sample, TCR-region reads ranged about 3.5 to 11 million by IR-seq, roughly 80 to 1273 by RNA-seq. Study-wide results and limits: The CD138-negative fraction was mixed bone marrow immune cells, not pure T cells. IR-seq captured clonotypes deeper and more reliably than RNA-seq. Single-read clonotypes: about 81.9% of IR-seq clonotypes (approximately 4% of reads), roughly 70% of RNA-seq clonotypes (approximately 45% of reads).

From around 440 ng of RNA, a library with molecular barcoded alpha/delta and beta/gamma adaptors was made. Each CDR3 protein gets one entry after TCRdb re-called the reads with MiXCR. Here the sample spans some 130,000 distinct CDR3 sequences, around 13% being singletons. The CDR3 has 12 residues. J lost 3 bases, V lost 7 bases, and 4 bases had no gene match. CDR1 and CDR2 from the germline V gene are SQVTM and ANQGSEA. This clonotype was detected only a few times. Its antigen is still unknown. This TCR came from a donor at least 40 years old with multiple myeloma. What was sequenced was a population of CD138-negative cells sorted from bone marrow. V is TRBV29-1 and J is TRBJ2-7; 9 bases fit TRBD1. CDR3 DNA sequence: TGCAGCGCCTCGGGACAGGGCTACGAGCAGTACTTC. Translating gives CSASGQGYEQYF.